One sample yielded the 26 T cell receptor beta chains listed below, sequenced in a study of shared clonotypes between healthy human individuals. Clones were read by immunoSEQ multiplex PCR, and TCRdb kept only the in-frame ones, dropping some. The sample holds around 1.9 million clones, just over 90% seen once. CD45RO-negative, CCR7-selected cells formed the naive CD8 fraction, which excluded terminally differentiated effector memory CD45RA+ cells. Material: naive CD8+ T cells from PBMCs. All receptors derive from a young man in good health. Some clones in this sample may be carry-over from other donors' samples.

The chain carries TRBV27 and TRBJ2-7; tentative D call: TRBD2 (6 bases). In germline, CDR1 is MNHEY, CDR2 SMNVEV (reference sequence). V was shortened by 5 bases and J by 0 bases, with 8 bases between the two germline ends. This CDR3 region has 13 residues. The CDR3 coding sequence is TGTGCCAGCAGTACGGGAGTCTCCTACGAGCAGTACTTC. Protein sequence: CASSTGVSYEQYF.

The rearrangement uses TRBV27 and TRBJ2-1; the match to TRBD2 covers 8 bases. After removal of 3 bases from V and 2 bases from J, the junction contained 3 bases not matched to a gene. The CDR3 has 15 residues. Germline V gives CDR1 MNHEY, CDR2 SMNVEV (reference sequence). CDR3: CASSFLLAAYNEQFF. The CDR3 DNA follows: TGTGCCAGCAGTTTTTTACTAGCGGCCTACAATGAGCAGTTCTTC.

This chain joins TRBV4-3 and TRBJ2-7, with TRBD1 matching 7 bases. From germline, CDR1 is LGHNA and CDR2 YSLEER. The CDR3 length is 14 residues. The V and J ends lost 3 bases and 3 bases, in that order; junction bases with no gene match: 5. The CDR3 loop is CASSQATGYYEQYF. DNA of the CDR3: TGCGCCAGCAGCCAGGCGACAGGGTACTACGAGCAGTACTTC.

The chain has TRBV19 and TRBJ2-7; no firm D call. The CDR3 loop spans 11 amino acids. Per germline, CDR1 LNHDA and CDR2 SQIVND (reference sequence). Trimming removed 10 bases at V and 2 bases at J, with 9 bases between. The CDR3 spells CATRWAYEQYF. CDR3 DNA: TGTGCCACCCGATGGGCCTACGAGCAGTACTTC. The full variable domain, rest sourced from reference TRBV19 and TRBJ2-7, is DGGITQSPKYLFRKEGQNVTLSCEQNLNHDAMYWYRQDPGQGLRLIYYSQIVNDFQKGDIAEGYSVSREKKESFPLTVTSAQKNPTAFYLCATRWAYEQYFGPGTRLTVT.

V and J are TRBV9 and TRBJ2-5, with D perhaps matching TRBD2 (6 bases). The CDR3 extends over 14 amino acids. CDR1 and CDR2 (germline): SGDLS, YYNGEE. Deletions cut 2 bases from V and 5 bases from J, with 13 bases between. The CDR3 nucleotides are TGTGCCAGCAGCGTCTCTAGCGTTAAGGAGACCCAGTACTTC. The encoded protein is CASSVSSVKETQYF.

This chain joins TRBV11-2 and TRBJ1-1; unclear D gene. The CDR3 contains 14 residues. Looked up from germline, CDR1 is SGHAT and CDR2 is FQNNGV. Trimming cost V 6 bases and J 6 bases, with 17 bases left between them. The chain's CDR3 is CASRYDPLPPEAFF. CDR3 coding DNA: TGTGCCAGCAGATACGATCCGCTTCCCCCTGAAGCTTTCTTT.

The chain has TRBV28 and TRBJ2-1; TRBD1 is a possible D gene (5 bases). Germline V gives CDR1 MDHEN, CDR2 SYDVKM. V was trimmed by 2 bases and J by 6 bases, leaving 8 bases between them. This CDR3 is built from 13 residues. CDR3 sequence (DNA): TGTGCCAGCAGTTTAAGCAGGGTCAATGAGCAGTTCTTC. Protein product: CASSLSRVNEQFF.

The V gene is TRBV15, the J gene TRBJ2-7, with 12 bases matching TRBD2. CDR3 length: 18 residues. The ends lost 3 bases at V and 4 bases at J; junction bases unmatched: 13. Germline CDR1 and CDR2: LNHNV and YYDKDF (reference sequence). The CDR3 DNA reads TGTGCCACCAGCAGTGATTCGGAGACTAGCGGGAGTCTTTACGAGCAGTACTTC. Residues: CATSSDSETSGSLYEQYF.

This sequence joins TRBV9 and TRBJ2-2; 8 bases are a match to TRBD1. Germline V gene lookup returns CDR1 SGDLS and CDR2 YYNGEE. This CDR3 is 15 amino acids long. With V trimmed by 4 bases and J by 1 base, 3 bases remained unmatched. The CDR3 bases are TGTGCCAGCAGCCCCGGGACAGGGAACACCGGGGAGCTGTTTTTT. This encodes CASSPGTGNTGELFF.

The J gene is TRBJ2-2, the V gene TRBV30, with D perhaps TRBD1 (5 bases). Looked up from germline, CDR1 is GTSNPN and CDR2 is SVGIG (reference sequence). Between the trimmed V and J ends, which lost 1 base and 2 bases, there was a span of 17 bases. The CDR3 spans 17 residues. DNA of the CDR3: TGTGCCTGGAGTGAAAGGGTAGGACATGCAAACACCGGGGAGCTGTTTTTT. Its translation is CAWSERVGHANTGELFF.

The chain has TRBV13 and TRBJ1-2; a weak D match, TRBD1 (6 bases). Germline assignment: CDR1 PRHDT and CDR2 FYEKMQ (reference sequence). This CDR3 has 18 residues. V lost 7 bases and J lost 3, with 27 bases in between. The CDR3 coding sequence is TGTGCCAGCACCCCCATGCCGGGGGGCAGCCCTCCTCACTATGGCTACACCTTC. It translates to CASTPMPGGSPPHYGYTF.

This clone occurred once. CDR3 region: CATTTVPRAGEQYF. As DNA, the CDR3 is TGTGCCACCACAACGGTCCCCCGGGCCGGCGAGCAGTACTTC. This rearrangement joins TRBV6-5 to TRBJ2-7; D is unclear. Germline V gene sequence: CDR1 MNHEY, CDR2 SVGAGI. The ends were cut back, 10 bases at V and 6 bases at J, with 22 bases in the middle. This CDR3 region has 14 residues.

V gene TRBV5-1 combines with J gene TRBJ2-2, with a tentative D call TRBD1 (5 bases). Trimming removed 1 base from V and 4 bases from J, with 20 bases in between. This CDR3 contains 18 residues. Germline CDR1 SGHRS, CDR2 YFSETQ. CDR3 bases: TGCGCCAGCAGCTTGAAGGTTTTCGACAGCTTCTTCACCGGGGAGCTGTTTTTT. As protein: CASSLKVFDSFFTGELFF.

J is TRBJ2-5 and V is TRBV5-8; possibly TRBD1 for D (6 bases). CDR3 length: 15 residues. Germline lookup yields CDR1 SGHTS and CDR2 YDEGEE. Trimming cost V 4 bases and J 1 base, with 14 bases left between them. DNA for the CDR3: TGTGCCAGCAGCCACACACAGGGCCTCCAAGAGACCCAGTACTTC. This gives the protein CASSHTQGLQETQYF.

CDR3 protein: CASSPPKETIFSYEQYF. The CDR3 DNA is TGTGCCAGCAGTCCGCCCAAAGAGACAATTTTCTCCTACGAGCAGTACTTC. This rearrangement joins TRBV28 to TRBJ2-7; the D is unclear. V lost 5 bases and J 0 bases, leaving 20 bases between the germline ends. Per the germline V gene, CDR1 is MDHEN and CDR2 is SYDVKM. This CDR3 has 17 residues.

The chain is built from TRBV7-8 and TRBJ2-7, with D perhaps matching TRBD1 (6 bases). V gave up 6 bases and J gave up 0 bases, with 18 bases separating them. Germline V gives CDR1 SGHVS, CDR2 FQNEAQ. The CDR3 length is 16 residues. CDR3 amino acids: CASRKSTGPSSYEQYF. For the CDR3, the DNA is TGTGCCAGCAGAAAGAGCACAGGGCCCTCCTCCTACGAGCAGTACTTC.

Of note for this clone: This CDR3 is also generated by other DNA sequences in the sample. The chain employs TRBV6-5 and TRBJ2-1; no clear D. Trimming took off 2 bases at V and 7 bases at J, with 9 bases between the two ends. Looked up from germline, CDR1 is MNHEY and CDR2 is SVGAGI. CDR3 length equals 13 residues. CDR3 DNA: TGTGCCAGCAGTTACCCTGAGTTGAATGAGCAGTTCTTC. Protein product: CASSYPELNEQFF.

V and J are TRBV7-9 and TRBJ2-7; D gene ambiguous. Germline CDR1 SEHNR, CDR2 FQNEAQ (reference sequence). Trimming cost V 8 bases and J 7 bases, with 18 bases left between them. The CDR3 runs 13 residues. The CDR3 bases are TGTGCCAGCGACCCGTATATTAGTGGGGAGCAGTACTTC. It encodes CASDPYISGEQYF.

As for this clone: Germline and junction disagree at one end, which may indicate a read error. The CDR3 loop reads CASSPPGRF. CDR3 bases: TGTGCCAGCTCACCCCCTGGTCGGTTT. V usage is TRBV18 and J usage is TRBJ2-3, with no clear D. There are 9 residues in the CDR3. The germline CDR1 and CDR2 sequences are KGHSH and LQKENI.

This chain links TRBV28 with TRBJ2-2; 12 bases map to TRBD2. The CDR3 length is 19 residues. The V segment lost 7 bases and the J segment 5 bases; nucleotides outside the gene matches: 17. The germline V gene encodes CDR1 MDHEN and CDR2 SYDVKM. The CDR3 region has the DNA TGTGCCAGCACTACAACGAGGACTAGCGGGAACCCGGGGACCGGGGAGCTGTTTTTT. Protein sequence: CASTTTRTSGNPGTGELFF.

The chain joins TRBV2 to TRBJ1-2, with 7 bases matching TRBD1. The V segment lost 3 bases and the J segment 4 bases; nucleotides outside the gene matches: 5. This CDR3 comprises 14 residues. Germline V gene sequence: CDR1 SNHLY, CDR2 FYNNEI. CDR3 in DNA: TGTGCCAGCAGTGATCGGACAGGAAGCTATGGCTACACCTTC. It specifies CASSDRTGSYGYTF.

The rearrangement links TRBV27 to TRBJ2-7; 9 nucleotides match TRBD1. Germline CDR1 and CDR2: MNHEY and SMNVEV (reference sequence). V lost 5 bases and J lost 4; bases outside the gene matches: 6. This CDR3 has 14 amino acids. CDR3 residues: CASSQQGAWYEQYF. The CDR3, as DNA: TGTGCCAGCAGTCAACAGGGGGCTTGGTACGAGCAGTACTTC.

The chain is built from TRBV27 and TRBJ2-7, with 9 bases that match TRBD2. This CDR3 has 18 residues. Germline V gives CDR1 MNHEY, CDR2 SMNVEV (reference sequence). V trimming: 2 bases; J trimming: 0 bases; junction bases outside the gene matches: 11. The CDR3 nucleotides are TGTGCCAGCAGTTTAAGTTTCGGCCTAGCGGGGTCCTCCTACGAGCAGTACTTC. Its protein is CASSLSFGLAGSSYEQYF.

This chain connects TRBV4-1 to TRBJ2-1, with 7 bases aligning to TRBD2. The germline gives CDR1 MGHRA, CDR2 YSYEKL. After removal of 2 bases from V and 12 bases from J, the junction contained 10 bases not matched to a gene. This CDR3 is built from 14 residues. CDR3 coding DNA: TGCGCCAGCAGCCAATACTTAGCGGGTGCGTCGCAGTTCTTC. Translation gives CASSQYLAGASQFF.

The rearrangement links TRBV2 to TRBJ2-7, with D perhaps TRBD1 or TRBD2 (5 bases each). Germline V gives CDR1 SNHLY, CDR2 FYNNEI. The CDR3 contains 14 residues. V lost 7 bases, J lost 5 bases, and 18 bases lay in between. CDR3 protein: CASKAGRGANEQYF. CDR3 DNA sequence: TGTGCCAGCAAGGCAGGACGAGGGGCTAACGAGCAGTACTTC.

V gene TRBV19 combines with J gene TRBJ1-1; no clear D gene. The V end lost 1 base, the J end lost 7 bases, and 7 bases lay between the germline ends. Germline V gives CDR1 LNHDA, CDR2 SQIVND (reference sequence). The CDR3 is made up of 12 amino acids. CDR3 protein: CASSIAGGEAFF. The CDR3, as DNA: TGTGCCAGTAGTATAGCGGGCGGTGAAGCTTTCTTT.